This T cell receptor beta chain derives from a study of T cells after yellow fever vaccination. Points from the study as a whole: When the response was secondary, it was weaker but reached its peak faster, day 5 versus 15. Detected again after the booster were most primary-vaccination clones, at 95% to 98% CD4 and about 90% CD8.

The CDR3 runs to 16 residues. The germline V gene has CDR1 MNHEY and CDR2 SMNVEV (reference sequence). Trimming removed 0 bases from V and 6 bases from J; junction bases left unmatched: 3. Comments on this clonotype: Its target is not known.

The 5'RACE template-switching step produced TCR cDNA and added a universal primer site and UMIs. TCRdb called the 5' RACE reads again in MiXCR, with one record for every CDR3 protein. The data contain 250,000 or so distinct CDR3 sequences, 6.9% of them singletons. J is TRBJ1-6 and V is TRBV27; TRBD1 matches at 9 bases. The sequencing used CD4+ T cells sorted from PBMCs, collected 15 days after the yellow fever booster vaccination. This clonotype was sampled from a man aged 30-40 years who received the YFV17D yellow fever vaccine. The CDR3 loop is CASSLSRQGVNSPLHF. CDR3 bases: TGTGCCAGCAGTTTATCCCGACAGGGGGTTAATTCACCCCTCCACTTT.